These 6 T cell receptor beta chains came from one sample sequenced in a study of cytomegalovirus exposure and HLA in healthy donors (dated by TCRdb to the late 2010s). Libraries were constructed by the immunoSEQ multiplex PCR assay. The multiplex PCR relied on a mix of 60 forward primers for TCR Vbeta segments and 13 reverse primers for TCR Jbeta segments. TCRdb re-hosts the immuneACCESS table, in-frame sequences only. Its copies lack some clones; in the studies checked, an unresolved V gene accounts for under half of them, and the cause for the rest is not known. In all, the sample holds 80,000 to 100,000 clones, and approximately 71% of those were seen once. Approximately 15% of the sample lies in the top ten. The sequenced sample consisted of PBMCs. These receptors all come from a young woman in good health and CMV-seropositive.

V gene TRBV2 combines with J gene TRBJ2-1, with D maybe TRBD2 (6 bases). V was pared by 3 bases and J by 7 bases, with 13 bases between. Per germline, CDR1 SNHLY and CDR2 FYNNEI. This CDR3 contains 14 residues. The CDR3 bases are TGTGCCAGCAGTGAGGGGAAGGGGAGGAATGAGCAGTTCTTC. This translates into CASSEGKGRNEQFF.

The rearrangement links TRBV6-6 to TRBJ1-1, with a tentative D call TRBD1 (5 bases). CDR3 length equals 13 residues. CDR1 and CDR2 from the germline V gene are MNHNY and SVGAGI (reference sequence). V lost 11 bases and J 4 bases, leaving 17 bases between the germline ends. CDR3 DNA sequence: TGTGCCGTACAGGAAGACAGTTTCACTGAAGCTTTCTTT. Protein sequence: CAVQEDSFTEAFF.

The chain uses TRBV6-4 and TRBJ2-1; the match to TRBD2 covers 14 bases. The CDR3 is 15 amino acids. CDR1 is MRHNA and CDR2 is SNTAGT in the germline V gene. V trimming: 5 bases; J trimming: 10 bases; junction bases outside the gene matches: 7. The CDR3 loop is CASSLGTSGRGEQFF. Here the CDR3 DNA reads TGTGCCAGCAGTCTTGGGACTAGCGGGAGAGGGGAGCAGTTCTTC.

The V call is TRBV28, the J call TRBJ2-7; 7 nucleotides match TRBD1. The ends lost 1 base at V and 2 bases at J; junction bases unmatched: 5. The germline gives CDR1 MDHEN, CDR2 SYDVKM. The CDR3 sequence is 15 residues long. This CDR3 reads CASSLSTGLAYEQYF. The CDR3 DNA reads as TGTGCCAGCAGTTTATCGACAGGGTTGGCCTACGAGCAGTACTTC.

This clone was seen more than once but under ten times. This CDR3 reads CASSLAVSVITSSGANVLTF. The DNA of the CDR3 is TGCGCCAGCAGCTTGGCCGTGTCGGTCATAACTTCCTCTGGGGCCAACGTCCTGACTTTC. The rearrangement joins TRBV5-1 to TRBJ2-6; no clear D gene. Germline CDR1 SGHRS, CDR2 YFSETQ. CDR3 size: 20 residues. Trimming removed 0 bases from V and 0 bases from J, with 19 bases in between.

V gene TRBV28 combines with J gene TRBJ2-5; TRBD2 matches 8 bases. CDR1 is MDHEN, CDR2 SYDVKM, per germline. CDR3 length: 15 amino acids. The V and J ends lost 6 bases and 5 bases, in that order; junction bases with no gene match: 11. CDR3: CASSIEASGFETQYF. The CDR3 nucleotides read TGTGCCAGCAGCATCGAGGCTAGCGGGTTTGAGACCCAGTACTTC. The variable domain in full, with the rest retrieved from reference TRBV28 and TRBJ2-5, is DVKVTQSSRYLVKRTGEKVFLECVQDMDHENMFWYRQDPGLGLRLIYFSYDVKMKEKGDIPEGYSVSREKKERFSLILESASTNQTSMYLCASSIEASGFETQYFGPGTRLLVL.